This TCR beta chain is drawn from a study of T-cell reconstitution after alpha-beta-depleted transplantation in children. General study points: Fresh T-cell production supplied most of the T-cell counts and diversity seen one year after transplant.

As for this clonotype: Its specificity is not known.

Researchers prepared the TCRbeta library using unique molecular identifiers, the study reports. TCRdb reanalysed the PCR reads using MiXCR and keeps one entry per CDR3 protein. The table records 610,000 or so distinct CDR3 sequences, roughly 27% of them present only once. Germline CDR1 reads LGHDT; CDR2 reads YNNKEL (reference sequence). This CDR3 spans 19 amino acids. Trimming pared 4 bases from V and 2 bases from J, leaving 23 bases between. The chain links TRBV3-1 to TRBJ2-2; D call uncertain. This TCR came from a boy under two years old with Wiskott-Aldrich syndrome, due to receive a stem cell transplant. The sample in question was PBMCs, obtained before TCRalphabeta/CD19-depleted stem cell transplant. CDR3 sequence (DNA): TGTGCCAGCAGCCCCAGTGTCCTGGGAACGGGCTATAACACCGGGGAGCTGTTTTTT. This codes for CASSPSVLGTGYNTGELFF.